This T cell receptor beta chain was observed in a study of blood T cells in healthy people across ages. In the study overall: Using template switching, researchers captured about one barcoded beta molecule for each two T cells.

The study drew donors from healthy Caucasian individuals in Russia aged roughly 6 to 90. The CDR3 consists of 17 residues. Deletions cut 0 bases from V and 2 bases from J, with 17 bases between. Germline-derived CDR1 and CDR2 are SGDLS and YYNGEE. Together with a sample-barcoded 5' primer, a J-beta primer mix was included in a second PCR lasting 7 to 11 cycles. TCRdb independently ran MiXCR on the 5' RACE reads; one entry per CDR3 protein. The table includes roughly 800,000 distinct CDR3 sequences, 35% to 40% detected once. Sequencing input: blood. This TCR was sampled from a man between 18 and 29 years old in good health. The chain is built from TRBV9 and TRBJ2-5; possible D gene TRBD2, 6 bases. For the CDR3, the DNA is TGTGCCAGCAGCGTAGGGTATGGGAGGACTCAACAAGAGACCCAGTACTTC. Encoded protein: CASSVGYGRTQQETQYF.